The T cell receptor (beta chain) described here comes from a study of shared clonotypes between healthy human individuals. At the level of the study: CD8 memory received one plate per donor, CD8 naive two, CD4 memory three and CD4 naive three.

Only CD45RO-negative cells positively selected for CCR7 counted as naive CD8 cells, so terminally differentiated effector memory CD45RA+ cells were excluded. Here immunoSEQ multiplex PCR was the method, and the copy in TCRdb shows in-frame clones only, minus some. The repertoire holds hundreds of thousands of clones, with approximately 97% as singletons. V lost 4 bases to trimming and J lost 1 base; unmatched junction nucleotides: 14. The CDR3 spans 18 residues. Germline V gene lookup returns CDR1 MDHEN and CDR2 SYDVKM. Sequenced input: naive CD8+ T cells sorted from blood. V and J are TRBV28 and TRBJ2-5, with TRBD2 identical over 8 bases. This TCR came from a man aged 30 to 45 in good health. The CDR3 region is CASSSRDISGETQETQYF. CDR3 coding DNA: TGTGCCAGCAGTTCACGGGACATTAGCGGGGAAACCCAAGAGACCCAGTACTTC.